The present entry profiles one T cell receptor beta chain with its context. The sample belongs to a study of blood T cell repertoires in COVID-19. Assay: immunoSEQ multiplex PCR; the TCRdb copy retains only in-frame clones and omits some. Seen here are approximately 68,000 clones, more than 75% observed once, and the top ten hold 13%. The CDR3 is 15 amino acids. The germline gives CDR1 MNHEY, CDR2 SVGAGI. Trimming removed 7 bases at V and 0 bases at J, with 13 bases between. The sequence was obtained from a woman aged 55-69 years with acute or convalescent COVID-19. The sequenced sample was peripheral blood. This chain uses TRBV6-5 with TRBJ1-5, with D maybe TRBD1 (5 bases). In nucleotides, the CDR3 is TGTGCCAGCACGGGGGGGGTGGGTAGCAATCAGCCCCAGCATTTT. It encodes CASTGGVGSNQPQHF.